The rows below give T cell receptor beta chains drawn from one sample of a study of cytomegalovirus exposure and HLA in healthy donors. The assay was immunoSEQ multiplex PCR, and TCRdb's table has in-frame clones only and misses some. With some 39,000 clones in the sample, the ten largest clones hold 5% to 8%. The sample consisted of PBMCs. Receptors were obtained from a young man in good health and CMV-seronegative. The CDR3 runs from the conserved cysteine through the conserved F or W. Each record gives: D gene, clone size, J gene, V gene, CDR3 protein, CDR3 DNA. A D gene is named only where the DNA matches it firmly. Size is omitted from some rows. Given values are once, few, many or a class for expanded clones.

d_gene: -
abundance: -
j_gene: TRBJ2-1
v_gene: TRBV29-1
CDR3aa: CSVEPGFTHNEQFF
CDR3nt: TGCAGCGTTGAGCCGGGATTCACCCACAATGAGCAGTTCTTC

d_gene: TRBD2
abundance: -
j_gene: TRBJ2-1
v_gene: TRBV30
CDR3aa: CAWWSGVNEQFF
CDR3nt: TGTGCCTGGTGGAGCGGGGTGAATGAGCAGTTCTTC

d_gene: -
abundance: -
j_gene: TRBJ1-5
v_gene: TRBV6-5
CDR3aa: CASSGGYSNQPQHF
CDR3nt: TGTGCCAGCAGTGGGGGGTATAGCAATCAGCCCCAGCATTTT

d_gene: TRBD1
abundance: -
j_gene: TRBJ2-7
v_gene: TRBV5-1
CDR3aa: CASSSGTGAIDEQYF
CDR3nt: TGCGCCAGCAGCTCCGGGACAGGCGCTATCGACGAGCAGTACTTC

d_gene: -
abundance: -
j_gene: TRBJ2-2
v_gene: TRBV19
CDR3aa: CASMRETGELFF
CDR3nt: TGTGCCAGTATGAGGGAAACCGGGGAGCTGTTTTTT

d_gene: -
abundance: -
j_gene: TRBJ1-5
v_gene: TRBV30
CDR3aa: CAWSSGESSNQPQHF
CDR3nt: TGTGCCTGGTCTTCGGGGGAAAGTAGCAATCAGCCCCAGCATTTT

d_gene: TRBD1
abundance: medium-sized
j_gene: TRBJ1-2
v_gene: TRBV6-6
CDR3aa: CASTHQGDRGYGYTF
CDR3nt: TGTGCCAGCACCCACCAGGGGGACAGGGGCTATGGCTACACCTTC

d_gene: -
abundance: -
j_gene: TRBJ1-2
v_gene: TRBV1
CDR3aa: CTSSPEGGAFGYTF
CDR3nt: TGCACCAGCAGCCCCGAAGGGGGAGCCTTTGGCTACACCTTC

d_gene: TRBD1
abundance: -
j_gene: TRBJ1-2
v_gene: TRBV6-5
CDR3aa: CASSYLAIGQVYGYTF
CDR3nt: TGTGCCAGCAGTTACTTAGCCATAGGACAGGTCTATGGCTACACCTTC

d_gene: -
abundance: -
j_gene: TRBJ2-1
v_gene: TRBV12-5
CDR3aa: CASITGGNNEQFF
CDR3nt: TGTGCTAGTATAACAGGAGGGAACAATGAGCAGTTCTTC

d_gene: TRBD1
abundance: -
j_gene: TRBJ2-2
v_gene: TRBV5-1
CDR3aa: CASSSRTGGEGELFF
CDR3nt: TGCGCCAGCAGCTCCCGGACAGGGGGTGAGGGGGAGCTGTTTTTT

d_gene: TRBD1
abundance: -
j_gene: TRBJ2-3
v_gene: TRBV25-1
CDR3aa: CASGLQHRGSDTQYF
CDR3nt: TGTGCCAGCGGCCTTCAGCACAGGGGATCAGATACGCAGTATTTT

d_gene: -
abundance: -
j_gene: TRBJ1-2
v_gene: TRBV18
CDR3aa: CASSQPQGSGYTF
CDR3nt: TGTGCCAGCTCACAACCACAGGGTTCTGGCTACACCTTC

d_gene: TRBD1
abundance: -
j_gene: TRBJ1-5
v_gene: TRBV19
CDR3aa: CASSIVLVGGRKQPQHF
CDR3nt: TGTGCCAGTAGTATAGTGTTGGTAGGGGGCCGCAAGCAGCCCCAGCATTTT

d_gene: TRBD1
abundance: -
j_gene: TRBJ1-5
v_gene: TRBV4-1
CDR3aa: CASSRTGTADYSNQPQHF
CDR3nt: TGCGCCAGCAGCCGTACCGGGACAGCCGATTATAGCAATCAGCCCCAGCATTTT

d_gene: -
abundance: -
j_gene: TRBJ2-7
v_gene: TRBV19
CDR3aa: CASSATNYEQYF
CDR3nt: TGTGCCAGTAGTGCGACAAACTACGAGCAGTACTTC

d_gene: -
abundance: -
j_gene: TRBJ1-6
v_gene: TRBV9
CDR3aa: CASSVAGIDSPLHF
CDR3nt: TGTGCCAGCAGCGTGGCAGGGATTGATTCACCCCTCCACTTT

d_gene: TRBD1
abundance: -
j_gene: TRBJ1-5
v_gene: TRBV5-6
CDR3aa: CASSLARGTGNQPQHF
CDR3nt: TGTGCCAGCAGCTTGGCCCGAGGGACAGGCAATCAGCCCCAGCATTTT

d_gene: -
abundance: -
j_gene: TRBJ1-2
v_gene: TRBV10-2
CDR3aa: CASSPREDYGYTF
CDR3nt: TGCGCCAGCAGCCCTAGGGAGGACTATGGCTACACCTTC

d_gene: -
abundance: -
j_gene: TRBJ2-3
v_gene: TRBV29-1
CDR3aa: CSVVPLTSTDKQYF
CDR3nt: TGCAGCGTTGTCCCCTTAACTAGCACAGATAAGCAGTATTTT

d_gene: -
abundance: -
j_gene: TRBJ2-7
v_gene: TRBV11-1
CDR3aa: CASSPGHPAEQYF
CDR3nt: TGTGCCAGCAGCCCCGGACACCCAGCCGAGCAGTACTTC

d_gene: -
abundance: -
j_gene: TRBJ1-5
v_gene: TRBV6-1
CDR3aa: CASTSGEHHQPQHF
CDR3nt: TGTGCCAGCACCTCAGGGGAACATCATCAGCCCCAGCATTTT

d_gene: -
abundance: -
j_gene: TRBJ2-2
v_gene: TRBV18
CDR3aa: CASSPPPTAGRELFF
CDR3nt: TGTGCCAGCTCACCCCCTCCTACCGCGGGAAGGGAGCTGTTTTTT